This T cell receptor (beta chain) was captured by sequencing in a study of blood T cells in healthy people across ages. This CDR3 spans 18 amino acids. The germline V gene encodes CDR1 LGHNA and CDR2 YNFKEQ. V shed 3 bases and J 6 bases; nucleotides not matched to a gene: 13. The authors ran a second PCR of about 6 to 11 cycles using a sample-barcoded 5' primer and a J-beta primer mix. Per-sample output comprised a minimum of 3 million paired-end reads containing CDR3. Via MiXCR, TCRdb re-called the 5' RACE reads, giving one row per CDR3 protein. The table lists some 900,000 distinct CDR3 sequences, roughly 48% of them singletons. In terms of origin and age, donors were healthy Caucasian individuals from Russia aged about 6 to 90. General study findings and limits: Roughly linearly, TCR beta diversity per million T cells fell as age increased.

As regards this clonotype: Its antigen is currently unknown.

This TCR was sampled from a man younger than 40 in good health. J is TRBJ1-6 and V is TRBV4-2; 8 bases fit TRBD1. The material sequenced was blood. This chain's CDR3 is CASSQIRDRKSANSPLHF. CDR3 bases: TGTGCCAGCAGCCAGATACGGGACAGGAAGTCGGCTAATTCACCCCTCCACTTT.